These T cell receptor beta chains were read from a single sample in a study of identical twins. Via MiXCR, TCRdb re-called the 5' RACE reads, giving one row per CDR3 protein. The sample holds roughly 770,000 distinct CDR3 sequences, roughly 18% seen once. The sample also formed part of further work on T cells expressing NK-cell markers.

Sequencing was carried out using PBMCs. The receptors originated from a woman aged 18-30 years in good health. The CDR3 runs from the conserved cysteine through the conserved F or W. Fields, in order: J gene, D gene, V gene, clone size, CDR3 protein, CDR3 DNA. The D gene is left open where the match is weak. A row's size may be missing; if present it is once, few, many or a size class.

J gene: TRBJ2-7
D gene: .
V gene: TRBV29-1
clone size: few
CDR3 protein: CSVAFRLGEQYF
CDR3 DNA: TGCAGCGTTGCATTCCGGCTAGGCGAGCAGTACTTC

J gene: TRBJ2-7
D gene: TRBD1
V gene: TRBV7-8
clone size: many
CDR3 protein: CASSLPGQGPYEQYF
CDR3 DNA: TGTGCCAGCAGCTTACCGGGACAGGGGCCCTACGAGCAGTACTTC

J gene: TRBJ1-1
D gene: .
V gene: TRBV6-5
clone size: few
CDR3 protein: CASSYSGGLAFF
CDR3 DNA: TGTGCCAGCAGTTACTCGGGCGGGCTCGCTTTCTTT

J gene: TRBJ2-2
D gene: TRBD1
V gene: TRBV5-1
clone size: few
CDR3 protein: CASSWGTGATGELFF
CDR3 DNA: TGCGCCAGCAGCTGGGGGACAGGAGCCACCGGGGAGCTGTTTTTT

J gene: TRBJ2-1
D gene: TRBD2
V gene: TRBV2
clone size: .
CDR3 protein: CASSAHMTSGRGNEQFF
CDR3 DNA: TGTGCCAGCAGTGCCCATATGACTAGCGGGAGAGGGAATGAGCAGTTCTTC

J gene: TRBJ1-1
D gene: .
V gene: TRBV12-3/TRBV12-4
clone size: few
CDR3 protein: CASRPLGGGLTGTEAFF
CDR3 DNA: TGTGCCAGCAGGCCCCTTGGGGGGGGCTTGACGGGGACTGAAGCTTTCTTT

J gene: TRBJ2-3
D gene: .
V gene: TRBV2
clone size: few
CDR3 protein: CASSFTGSMDTQYF
CDR3 DNA: TGTGCCAGCAGCTTTACAGGGTCTATGGATACGCAGTATTTT

J gene: TRBJ2-5
D gene: .
V gene: TRBV12-3/TRBV12-4
clone size: few
CDR3 protein: CASSYRAETQYF
CDR3 DNA: TGTGCCAGCAGTTACAGGGCGGAGACCCAGTACTTC

J gene: TRBJ1-3
D gene: TRBD1
V gene: TRBV29-1
clone size: .
CDR3 protein: CSAAGGTFGAGNTIYF
CDR3 DNA: TGCAGCGCCGCAGGGGGAACTTTTGGGGCTGGAAACACCATATATTTT

J gene: TRBJ1-1
D gene: TRBD1
V gene: TRBV29-1
clone size: .
CDR3 protein: CSVEPRGPNTEAFF
CDR3 DNA: TGCAGCGTGGAACCGAGGGGGCCGAACACTGAAGCTTTCTTT

J gene: TRBJ2-3
D gene: .
V gene: TRBV11-2
clone size: .
CDR3 protein: CASSLQGGQWGTDTQYF
CDR3 DNA: TGTGCCAGCAGCCTACAGGGGGGGCAATGGGGCACAGATACGCAGTATTTT

J gene: TRBJ1-2
D gene: .
V gene: TRBV6-5
clone size: .
CDR3 protein: CASSVQGYGYTF
CDR3 DNA: TGTGCCAGCAGTGTACAGGGATATGGCTACACCTTC

J gene: TRBJ1-5
D gene: .
V gene: TRBV12-3/TRBV12-4
clone size: .
CDR3 protein: CASRWGDLPNQPQHF
CDR3 DNA: TGTGCCAGCAGATGGGGAGACCTTCCCAATCAGCCCCAGCATTTT

J gene: TRBJ2-7
D gene: TRBD2
V gene: TRBV9
clone size: few
CDR3 protein: CARSGSGFDEQYF
CDR3 DNA: TGTGCCCGTAGCGGGTCAGGTTTCGACGAGCAGTACTTC

J gene: TRBJ2-3
D gene: TRBD2
V gene: TRBV6-5
clone size: many
CDR3 protein: CASSYTNPLAGGYTQYF
CDR3 DNA: TGTGCCAGCAGTTACACGAACCCGCTAGCGGGAGGGTATACGCAGTATTTT

J gene: TRBJ1-1
D gene: .
V gene: TRBV6-2/TRBV6-3
clone size: .
CDR3 protein: CASSQSRSAEAFF
CDR3 DNA: TGTGCCAGCAGCCAGTCGAGGTCCGCCGAAGCTTTCTTT

J gene: TRBJ2-1
D gene: TRBD2
V gene: TRBV12-3/TRBV12-4
clone size: .
CDR3 protein: CASSLPTSGVVGEQFF
CDR3 DNA: TGTGCCAGCAGTTTACCGACTAGCGGGGTGGTGGGTGAGCAGTTCTTC

J gene: TRBJ2-2
D gene: .
V gene: TRBV5-1
clone size: .
CDR3 protein: CASSSGAPSGTGELFF
CDR3 DNA: TGCGCCAGCAGTAGTGGTGCCCCTTCGGGGACCGGGGAGCTGTTTTTT

J gene: TRBJ2-7
D gene: .
V gene: TRBV27
clone size: .
CDR3 protein: CASSSILTGGFFEQYF
CDR3 DNA: TGTGCGAGCAGTTCCATATTAACTGGGGGATTCTTCGAGCAGTACTTC

J gene: TRBJ1-1
D gene: .
V gene: TRBV6-5
clone size: .
CDR3 protein: CASSYSGGGFTEAFF
CDR3 DNA: TGTGCCAGCAGTTACTCGGGGGGGGGGTTCACTGAAGCTTTCTTT

J gene: TRBJ2-7
D gene: .
V gene: TRBV29-1
clone size: .
CDR3 protein: CSVGQGRSGEQYF
CDR3 DNA: TGCAGCGTTGGTCAGGGGAGGTCTGGCGAGCAGTACTTC

J gene: TRBJ2-1
D gene: .
V gene: TRBV12-3/TRBV12-4
clone size: .
CDR3 protein: CASSLSQGPYNEQFF
CDR3 DNA: TGTGCCAGCAGTTTATCGCAGGGCCCCTACAATGAGCAGTTCTTC

J gene: TRBJ2-5
D gene: .
V gene: TRBV5-5
clone size: .
CDR3 protein: CASSSSAVAWGETQYF
CDR3 DNA: TGTGCCAGCAGCTCTTCTGCGGTGGCGTGGGGGGAGACCCAGTACTTC

J gene: TRBJ1-6
D gene: .
V gene: TRBV3-1
clone size: few
CDR3 protein: CASSQGRGPLHF
CDR3 DNA: TGTGCCAGCAGCCAAGGCAGGGGACCCCTCCACTTT

J gene: TRBJ1-1
D gene: .
V gene: TRBV13
clone size: .
CDR3 protein: CASSLGLGVAEAFF
CDR3 DNA: TGTGCCAGCAGCTTAGGCCTGGGGGTTGCTGAAGCTTTCTTT

J gene: TRBJ1-1
D gene: .
V gene: TRBV6-6
clone size: .
CDR3 protein: CASAPRYTEAFF
CDR3 DNA: TGTGCCAGCGCCCCCAGGTACACTGAAGCTTTCTTT

J gene: TRBJ2-1
D gene: TRBD1
V gene: TRBV20-1
clone size: few
CDR3 protein: CSASDRRPYNEQFF
CDR3 DNA: TGCAGTGCCTCGGACAGGAGACCCTACAATGAGCAGTTCTTC

J gene: TRBJ2-1
D gene: .
V gene: TRBV7-3
clone size: .
CDR3 protein: CASSSVRGDEQFF
CDR3 DNA: TGTGCCAGCAGCTCTGTTAGGGGGGATGAGCAGTTCTTC

J gene: TRBJ2-7
D gene: TRBD2
V gene: TRBV12-3/TRBV12-4
clone size: .
CDR3 protein: CASSSSTSGRGGYEQYF
CDR3 DNA: TGTGCCAGCAGTTCCTCTACTAGCGGGAGAGGTGGGTACGAGCAGTACTTC

J gene: TRBJ1-5
D gene: .
V gene: TRBV12-3/TRBV12-4
clone size: few
CDR3 protein: CASSFSGLDQPQHF
CDR3 DNA: TGTGCCAGCAGTTTCTCTGGCCTTGATCAGCCCCAGCATTTT

J gene: TRBJ1-5
D gene: .
V gene: TRBV12-3/TRBV12-4
clone size: few
CDR3 protein: CASTPTGGSNQPQHF
CDR3 DNA: TGTGCCAGCACGCCGACCGGGGGGAGCAATCAGCCCCAGCATTTT

J gene: TRBJ2-3
D gene: TRBD2
V gene: TRBV7-2
clone size: few
CDR3 protein: CASGTRPGGGADTQYF
CDR3 DNA: TGTGCCAGCGGTACTCGTCCGGGAGGGGGGGCAGATACGCAGTATTTT

J gene: TRBJ1-1
D gene: .
V gene: TRBV20-1
clone size: many
CDR3 protein: CSARDHSDTEAFF
CDR3 DNA: TGCAGTGCTAGAGACCACAGCGACACTGAAGCTTTCTTT

J gene: TRBJ2-5
D gene: TRBD2
V gene: TRBV10-3
clone size: few
CDR3 protein: CAIRRQGGETQYF
CDR3 DNA: TGTGCCATCCGAAGGCAGGGAGGGGAGACCCAGTACTTC

J gene: TRBJ2-7
D gene: .
V gene: TRBV5-1
clone size: few
CDR3 protein: CASSLAREEQYF
CDR3 DNA: TGCGCCAGCAGCTTAGCCAGGGAGGAGCAGTACTTC

J gene: TRBJ2-3
D gene: .
V gene: TRBV7-9
clone size: .
CDR3 protein: CASSDQGRIGTDTQYF
CDR3 DNA: TGTGCCAGCAGCGACCAGGGGCGGATCGGCACAGATACGCAGTATTTT

J gene: TRBJ2-5
D gene: .
V gene: TRBV7-9
clone size: .
CDR3 protein: CASSPAGGGRDLVTQYF
CDR3 DNA: TGTGCCAGCAGCCCCGCCGGGGGAGGCAGGGACCTTGTTACCCAGTACTTC

J gene: TRBJ1-2
D gene: .
V gene: TRBV29-1
clone size: .
CDR3 protein: CSVRTSTGSSGYTF
CDR3 DNA: TGCAGCGTTCGGACCTCTACAGGGTCTTCTGGCTACACCTTC

J gene: TRBJ2-2
D gene: .
V gene: TRBV6-1
clone size: few
CDR3 protein: CATFHRGVTGELFF
CDR3 DNA: TGTGCCACCTTTCACCGGGGCGTCACCGGGGAGCTGTTTTTT

J gene: TRBJ1-4
D gene: .
V gene: TRBV15
clone size: few
CDR3 protein: CATSRDRRAGLANEKLFF
CDR3 DNA: TGTGCCACCAGCAGAGATCGCCGTGCGGGGCTGGCTAATGAAAAACTGTTTTTT

J gene: TRBJ1-3
D gene: .
V gene: TRBV12-3/TRBV12-4
clone size: many
CDR3 protein: CASSLQKPGNTIYF
CDR3 DNA: TGTGCCAGCAGTTTACAAAAACCTGGAAACACCATATATTTT

J gene: TRBJ2-1
D gene: TRBD2
V gene: TRBV7-2
clone size: .
CDR3 protein: CAGSLDPGGNEQFF
CDR3 DNA: TGTGCCGGCAGCTTAGATCCGGGGGGGAATGAGCAGTTCTTC

J gene: TRBJ2-2
D gene: TRBD2
V gene: TRBV4-3
clone size: .
CDR3 protein: CASSRIGLAGVSGELFF
CDR3 DNA: TGCGCCAGCAGCCGGATCGGACTAGCGGGAGTGTCGGGGGAGCTGTTTTTT

J gene: TRBJ2-1
D gene: TRBD1
V gene: TRBV27
clone size: .
CDR3 protein: CASSGQGEGQFF
CDR3 DNA: TGTGCCAGCAGTGGGCAGGGGGAAGGGCAGTTCTTC

J gene: TRBJ2-7
D gene: .
V gene: TRBV12-3/TRBV12-4
clone size: .
CDR3 protein: CASSLDLGANYEQYF
CDR3 DNA: TGTGCCAGCAGTTTGGACCTCGGGGCTAACTACGAGCAGTACTTC

J gene: TRBJ2-2
D gene: .
V gene: TRBV7-9
clone size: .
CDR3 protein: CASSLDVWRTGELFF
CDR3 DNA: TGTGCCAGCAGCTTAGACGTATGGCGGACCGGGGAGCTGTTTTTT

J gene: TRBJ2-5
D gene: .
V gene: TRBV6-2/TRBV6-3
clone size: .
CDR3 protein: CASSSARGQETQYF
CDR3 DNA: TGTGCCAGCAGCTCTGCTAGGGGCCAAGAGACCCAGTACTTC

J gene: TRBJ1-1
D gene: .
V gene: TRBV12-3/TRBV12-4
clone size: .
CDR3 protein: CASSSRGHWMNTEAFF
CDR3 DNA: TGTGCCAGCAGTTCCCGGGGACACTGGATGAACACTGAAGCTTTCTTT

J gene: TRBJ2-1
D gene: TRBD1
V gene: TRBV7-9
clone size: few
CDR3 protein: CASSLWDRGNEQFF
CDR3 DNA: TGTGCCAGCAGCTTATGGGACAGGGGGAATGAGCAGTTCTTC

J gene: TRBJ1-6
D gene: .
V gene: TRBV6-1
clone size: few
CDR3 protein: CASRPGRVNRSPLHF
CDR3 DNA: TGTGCCAGCAGGCCCGGCAGGGTGAATCGTTCACCCCTCCACTTT

J gene: TRBJ2-3
D gene: TRBD1
V gene: TRBV7-3
clone size: .
CDR3 protein: CASSLTPWTGATDTQYF
CDR3 DNA: TGTGCCAGCAGCTTAACCCCTTGGACAGGGGCCACAGATACGCAGTATTTT

J gene: TRBJ2-7
D gene: TRBD2
V gene: TRBV3-1
clone size: few
CDR3 protein: CASSQETSGDYEQYF
CDR3 DNA: TGTGCCAGCAGCCAAGAAACTAGCGGGGACTACGAGCAGTACTTC

J gene: TRBJ2-7
D gene: .
V gene: TRBV15
clone size: .
CDR3 protein: CATSRLSSDGSSYEQYF
CDR3 DNA: TGTGCCACCAGCAGATTGTCTTCGGACGGGAGCTCCTACGAGCAGTACTTC

J gene: TRBJ2-1
D gene: TRBD2
V gene: TRBV27
clone size: .
CDR3 protein: CASSLSGLNNEQFF
CDR3 DNA: TGTGCCAGCAGTTTATCGGGACTAAACAATGAGCAGTTCTTC

J gene: TRBJ2-1
D gene: .
V gene: TRBV9
clone size: .
CDR3 protein: CASSVEAAWGYNEQFF
CDR3 DNA: TGTGCCAGCAGCGTAGAAGCGGCATGGGGGTACAATGAGCAGTTCTTC